This entry lists 2 T cell receptor beta chains sequenced from one sample in a study of blood T cell repertoires in COVID-19. Libraries were prepared by immunoSEQ multiplex PCR; TCRdb keeps only in-frame clonotypes and omits some of them. In the table there are roughly 150,000 clones, about four fifths of which are singletons. The specimen sequenced was peripheral blood. The receptors derive from a woman between 65 and 79 years old who had recovered from COVID-19.

This clone showed up many times. The CDR3 loop reads CASSKTATYGYTF. The CDR3 DNA follows: TGTGCCAGCAGCAAAACAGCAACCTATGGCTACACCTTC. The genes are TRBV5-4 and TRBJ1-2; D not resolved. The CDR3 spans 13 residues. Between the trimmed V and J ends, which lost 4 bases and 4 bases, there was a span of 11 bases. CDR1 and CDR2 (germline): SGHNT, YYREEE (reference sequence).

The sample holds one count of this clone. V and J are TRBV29-1 and TRBJ2-5; a possible D gene is TRBD2 (6 bases). V lost 3 bases and J lost 4, with 6 bases in between. Germline values: CDR1 SQVTM, CDR2 ANQGSEA. The CDR3 has 11 amino acids. This chain's CDR3 is CSVEGGETQYF. In nucleotides, the CDR3 is TGCAGCGTTGAGGGAGGAGAGACCCAGTACTTC.